This is a list of T cell receptor beta chains from one sample in a study of shared clonotypes between healthy human individuals. The repertoire was sequenced with immunoSEQ multiplex PCR; TCRdb's copy has only in-frame clones and lacks some. The top ten hold more than 0.12% of the sample, which has roughly 2.6 million clones, 85% to 95% seen once. Sequencing input: naive CD4+ T cells sorted from blood. The origin of the receptors is a man aged 18 to 30 in good health. CDR3s include the opening cysteine and the closing phenylalanine or tryptophan. Each record gives: D gene, clone size, CDR3 length, V gene, J gene, CDR3 protein, CDR3 DNA. D genes are given only for firm matches. Clone size appears in some rows only: once, few, many, or a class for an expanded clone.

TRBD2	NA	15	TRBV30	TRBJ2-7	CAWNPPGTRDYEQYF	TGTGCCTGGAACCCTCCCGGGACTAGGGACTACGAGCAGTACTTC
TRBD1	NA	14	TRBV19	TRBJ1-2	CASSIQTGGRSYTF	TGTGCCAGTAGTATCCAAACAGGGGGCCGGAGCTACACCTTC
TRBD1	NA	12	TRBV7-9	TRBJ2-3	CASSRTGATQYF	TGTGCCAGCAGCCGGACAGGGGCCACGCAGTATTTT
NA	NA	12	TRBV29-1	TRBJ1-1	CSVVYGHTEAFF	TGCAGCGTTGTGTACGGGCACACTGAAGCTTTCTTT
NA	NA	14	TRBV5-4	TRBJ1-1	CASSLGGLNTEAFF	TGTGCCAGCAGCTTGGGTGGATTGAACACTGAAGCTTTCTTT
NA	NA	16	TRBV5-1	TRBJ1-1	CASSLIGVRLNTEAFF	TGCGCCAGCAGCTTGATCGGCGTAAGACTGAACACTGAAGCTTTCTTT
TRBD1	once	15	TRBV5-5	TRBJ2-7	CASSLGGQGKKEQYF	TGTGCCAGCAGCTTGGGCGGACAGGGGAAAAAAGAGCAGTACTTC
TRBD1	few	14	TRBV5-1	TRBJ1-1	CASSLSGGNTEAFF	TGCGCCAGCAGCTTGTCAGGGGGGAACACTGAAGCTTTCTTT
NA	NA	13	TRBV27	TRBJ1-5	CASSSKSNQPQHF	TGTGCCAGCAGCTCAAAAAGCAATCAGCCCCAGCATTTT
NA	NA	14	TRBV30	TRBJ1-2	CAWSLSRGWGGYTF	TGTGCCTGGAGTCTCTCTCGGGGTTGGGGTGGCTACACCTTC
NA	NA	14	TRBV7-2	TRBJ1-2	CASSDPGGDAGYTF	TGTGCCAGCAGCGACCCGGGAGGCGACGCCGGCTACACCTTC
TRBD2	NA	15	TRBV18	TRBJ2-1	CASSPLAGTYNEQFF	TGTGCCAGCTCACCTCTAGCGGGAACCTACAATGAGCAGTTCTTC
NA	NA	15	TRBV27	TRBJ1-6	CASSLSTVYNSPLHF	TGTGCCAGCAGTTTATCGACAGTATATAATTCACCCCTCCACTTT
NA	NA	18	TRBV28	TRBJ1-4	CASLLHQGTLATNEKLFF	TGTGCCAGCCTCCTCCACCAGGGGACCCTTGCAACTAATGAAAAACTGTTTTTT
TRBD1	NA	14	TRBV11-2	TRBJ1-4	CASSLDRGQEKLFF	TGTGCCAGCAGCTTAGACAGGGGGCAGGAAAAACTGTTTTTT
NA	NA	15	TRBV25-1	TRBJ2-4	CASREMEGGKNIQYF	TGTGCCAGCAGAGAAATGGAGGGGGGGAAAAACATTCAGTACTTC
TRBD2	NA	15	TRBV9	TRBJ2-5	CASSTGLADLETQYF	TGTGCCAGCAGCACCGGACTAGCGGACTTAGAGACCCAGTACTTC
NA	NA	16	TRBV6-6	TRBJ2-2	CASSYSEGAGAGELFF	TGTGCCAGCAGTTACTCGGAGGGGGCGGGTGCCGGGGAGCTGTTTTTT
NA	NA	13	TRBV11-2	TRBJ1-5	CASSLDRNQPQHF	TGTGCCAGCAGCTTAGATCGTAATCAGCCCCAGCATTTT
TRBD1	NA	14	TRBV28	TRBJ2-5	CASNRDRGPETQYF	TGTGCCAGCAACCGGGACAGGGGACCCGAGACCCAGTACTTC
NA	once	16	TRBV19	TRBJ1-1	CASSKISGPSSTEAFF	TGTGCCAGTAGTAAGATTAGCGGTCCATCGTCCACTGAAGCTTTCTTT
TRBD1	NA	17	TRBV7-9	TRBJ1-1	CASSFSPKGQGGTEAFF	TGTGCCAGCAGCTTTTCCCCTAAGGGACAGGGTGGCACTGAAGCTTTCTTT
NA	NA	14	TRBV6-1	TRBJ1-1	CASSEAPGGTEAFF	TGTGCCAGCAGTGAAGCACCGGGGGGCACTGAAGCTTTCTTT
NA	NA	12	TRBV6-1	TRBJ2-2	CASRPLTGELFF	TGTGCCAGCAGGCCTCTCACCGGGGAGCTGTTTTTT
NA	NA	15	TRBV5-1	TRBJ1-4	CASSLPTGRNEKLFF	TGCGCCAGCAGCTTACCGACCGGTCGAAATGAAAAACTGTTTTTT
TRBD1	NA	15	TRBV19	TRBJ1-2	CASSSGQGSVYGYTF	TGTGCCAGTAGTTCGGGACAGGGTTCCGTCTATGGCTACACCTTC
NA	NA	15	TRBV9	TRBJ1-1	CASSVDYQRNTEAFF	TGTGCCAGCAGCGTAGATTATCAGAGAAACACTGAAGCTTTCTTT
NA	NA	16	TRBV25-1	TRBJ2-7	CASSDPVRDLLGEQYF	TGTGCCAGCAGTGACCCGGTAAGGGATCTCTTGGGGGAGCAGTACTTC
NA	NA	13	TRBV6-6	TRBJ1-6	CASTRGYNSPLHF	TGTGCCAGCACTCGGGGCTATAATTCACCCCTCCACTTT
TRBD2	NA	16	TRBV7-3	TRBJ2-3	CASSLPQRGRTDTQYF	TGTGCCAGCAGCTTACCCCAGCGGGGCCGCACAGATACGCAGTATTTT
TRBD2	NA	16	TRBV5-1	TRBJ2-3	CASSLAPASGGDTQYF	TGCGCCAGCAGCTTGGCTCCCGCTAGCGGTGGGGATACGCAGTATTTT
NA	NA	14	TRBV18	TRBJ1-1	CASSPSGRLTEAFF	TGTGCCAGCTCACCGTCCGGGAGGCTAACTGAAGCTTTCTTT
NA	NA	15	TRBV7-2	TRBJ2-5	CATSPSGREQETQYF	TGTGCCACCTCACCTAGTGGGAGAGAACAAGAGACCCAGTACTTC
NA	few	13	TRBV4-3	TRBJ1-6	CASSPWQGSPLHF	TGCGCCAGCAGCCCCTGGCAGGGTTCACCCCTCCACTTT
NA	NA	18	TRBV11-2	TRBJ1-6	CASSIPRRAKGRDSPLHF	TGTGCCAGCAGCATACCCCGCAGGGCCAAAGGTCGGGATTCACCCCTCCACTTT
NA	NA	16	TRBV19	TRBJ1-1	CASSPILKPPNTEAFF	TGTGCCAGTAGTCCAATCCTCAAGCCGCCGAACACTGAAGCTTTCTTT
TRBD2	NA	16	TRBV5-4	TRBJ2-5	CASSFGLAGGQETQYF	TGTGCCAGCAGCTTTGGACTAGCGGGGGGACAAGAGACCCAGTACTTC
NA	NA	15	TRBV5-1	TRBJ2-3	CASSLEVGAGDTQYF	TGCGCCAGCAGCTTGGAGGTGGGAGCGGGAGATACGCAGTATTTT
NA	NA	16	TRBV9	TRBJ2-3	CASSVGFEGTTDTQYF	TGTGCCAGCAGCGTAGGATTTGAGGGAACCACAGATACGCAGTATTTT
NA	NA	14	TRBV6-6	TRBJ2-7	CASSQPERGSEQYF	TGTGCCAGCAGTCAGCCTGAAAGGGGCTCCGAGCAGTACTTC